This passage covers 8 T cell receptor beta chains from one sample sequenced in a study of early T cells in non-severe SARS-CoV-2 infection (dated by TCRdb to the early 2020s). Library creation used 5' RACE. TCRdb lists the instrument as NextSeq 500. TCRdb reprocessed the public reads (quality trimming at Q25 with fastp, clone calling with MiXCR) and kept in-frame beta chains. CDR3 protein sequences are deduplicated, and each keeps its most common genes and DNA. In this sample the table shows approximately 23,000 distinct CDR3 sequences, approximately 4% of which occur a single time. The ten largest clones represent 4% to 5.5% of the sample. Sequences were obtained from whole blood. The receptor source for this set is an adult who was a healthcare worker with PCR-confirmed SARS-CoV-2 infection or an uninfected control (not recorded which).

This clonotype was seen at least ten times. The rearrangement uses TRBV5-1 and TRBJ2-3; 9 bases are shared with TRBD2. V lost 1 base to trimming and J lost 0 bases; unmatched junction nucleotides: 6. CDR3 length equals 17 residues. Germline assignment: CDR1 SGHRS and CDR2 YFSETQ. The CDR3 region has the DNA TGCGCCAGCAGCTTGATTAGCGGGGGCCCTAGCACAGATACGCAGTATTTT. This sequence encodes CASSLISGGPSTDTQYF.

The table lists this clonotype with a few counts. The CDR3 bases are TGTGCCAGCTCACTGTACGGGACTTCAAGCACAGATACGCAGTATTTT. Its translation: CASSLYGTSSTDTQYF. The V and J genes are TRBV18 and TRBJ2-3; possibly TRBD2 for D (6 bases). This CDR3 comprises 16 residues. V dropped 4 bases and J dropped 0 bases, with 14 bases sitting between them. The germline V gene has CDR1 KGHSH and CDR2 LQKENI. The full variable domain, completed using reference TRBV18 and TRBJ2-3, is NAGVMQNPRHLVRRRGQEARLRCSPMKGHSHVYWYRQLPEEGLKFMVYLQKENIIDESGMPKERFSAEFPKEGPSILRIQQVVRGDSAAYFCASSLYGTSSTDTQYFGPGTRLTVL.

This clonotype was seen ten or more times. The chain uses TRBV20-1 and TRBJ1-5; TRBD1 aligns across 8 bases. In germline, CDR1 is DFQATT, CDR2 SNEGSKA (reference sequence). The CDR3 contains 13 residues. Trimming removed 5 bases from V and 6 bases from J; junction bases left unmatched: 6. The CDR3 loop reads CSALDREGQPQHF. The CDR3 region has the DNA TGCAGTGCTTTGGACAGGGAGGGTCAGCCCCAGCATTTT.

This clonotype was seen ten or more times. This chain joins TRBV28 and TRBJ2-7; 11 bases are a match to TRBD2. Germline V CDR1 and CDR2: MDHEN, SYDVKM. Germline trimming cut 4 bases from V and 2 bases from J; bases unmatched to any gene: 4. CDR3 length equals 15 residues. The CDR3 protein is CASSSGTSGTYEQYF. CDR3 DNA sequence: TGTGCCAGCAGTTCAGGGACTAGCGGCACCTACGAGCAGTACTTC. The variable domain in full, completed from reference TRBV28 and TRBJ2-7, reads DVKVTQSSRYLVKRTGEKVFLECVQDMDHENMFWYRQDPGLGLRLIYFSYDVKMKEKGDIPEGYSVSREKKERFSLILESASTNQTSMYLCASSSGTSGTYEQYFGPGTRLTVT.

This clonotype was seen a few times. The gene calls are TRBV5-6 and TRBJ2-2; D is unresolved. The CDR3 totals 15 residues. V shed 4 bases and J shed 0 bases, with 10 bases lying between them. Germline assignment: CDR1 SGHDT and CDR2 YYEEEE. The CDR3 region has the DNA TGTGCCAGCAGCCCCGTGCCTTCGAACACCGGGGAGCTGTTTTTT. Amino acids: CASSPVPSNTGELFF. The full variable domain, its missing parts supplied by reference TRBV5-6 and TRBJ2-2, is DAGVTQSPTHLIKTRGQQVTLRCSPKSGHDTVSWYQQALGQGPQFIFQYYEEEERQRGNFPDRFSGHQFPNYSSELNVNALLLGDSALYLCASSPVPSNTGELFFGEGSRLTVL.

This clonotype was recorded at least ten times. This chain connects TRBV20-1 to TRBJ2-2; D perhaps matches TRBD1 (5 bases). Germline CDR1 is DFQATT and CDR2 is SNEGSKA (reference sequence). V lost 3 bases and J 1 base, leaving 9 bases between the germline ends. The CDR3 is 14 residues long. CDR3 protein: CSARAQGNTGELFF. Here the CDR3 DNA reads TGCAGTGCTAGGGCCCAGGGGAACACCGGGGAGCTGTTTTTT.

This clonotype rates as medium-sized. V gene TRBV20-1 combines with J gene TRBJ2-4; 10 nucleotides align to TRBD2. The junction had 11 bases not matched to a gene; V was cut back by 7 bases and J by 5 bases. Germline V lookup: CDR1 DFQATT, CDR2 SNEGSKA (reference sequence). This CDR3 is built from 15 residues. In DNA form, the CDR3 reads TGCAGTGTCCCAAACCCAGGACTAGCGGAAAACATTCAGTACTTC. Its protein product is CSVPNPGLAENIQYF.

This clonotype showed up many times. V gene TRBV10-1 combines with J gene TRBJ1-2, with D perhaps TRBD1 (5 bases). Germline CDR1 is WNHNN and CDR2 is SYGVQD (reference sequence). The V end lost 2 bases, the J end lost 4 bases, and 14 bases lay between the germline ends. This CDR3 contains 15 residues. CDR3 nucleotide sequence: TGCGCCAGCAGTGAGCCCGGGGACCTCCTCTATGGCTACACCTTC. Its protein is CASSEPGDLLYGYTF.